These 20 T cell receptor beta chains share one sample of origin, sequenced in a study of T cell responses to AZD1222 COVID-19 vaccine. Data came from immunoSEQ multiplex PCR; TCRdb stores just in-frame clones and leaves some out. This table has 100,000 to 150,000 clones, 88% appearing once. Sequences were derived from peripheral blood, sampled on day 0 of AZD1222 vaccination. These TCRs come from an adult in good health.

The chain joins TRBV4-2 to TRBJ1-2, with D unclear. Germline CDR1 reads LGHNA; CDR2 reads YNFKEQ. The CDR3 has 15 residues. V dropped 6 bases and J dropped 3 bases, with 17 bases sitting between them. The DNA for the CDR3 is TGTGCCAGCAGACATGAACCCTCGGAATACTATGGCTACACCTTC. Translation: CASRHEPSEYYGYTF.

V and J are TRBV7-8 and TRBJ2-3, with a possible D match to TRBD1 (5 bases). The CDR3 totals 14 residues. The germline V gene has CDR1 SGHVS and CDR2 FQNEAQ. V was trimmed by 3 bases and J by 4 bases, leaving 11 bases between them. CDR3 bases: TGTGCCAGCAGCTTCGACAGTTGGGCAGATACGCAGTATTTT. This codes for CASSFDSWADTQYF.

The rearrangement uses TRBV5-8 and TRBJ2-7; the D is unclear. The germline V gene has CDR1 SGHTS and CDR2 YDEGEE. The V gene lost 1 base and the J gene lost 2 bases, with 10 bases spanning the gap. CDR3 length equals 14 residues. CDR3 sequence (DNA): TGTGCCAGCAGCTTGTCTCAGGAGACCTACGAGCAGTACTTC. Translating it yields CASSLSQETYEQYF.

The CDR3 nucleotides read TGTGCCAGCAGGCCTAGCGGGAGTGGGGGCAATGAGCAGTTCTTC. It yields the protein CASRPSGSGGNEQFF. The rearrangement uses TRBV7-9 and TRBJ2-1, with 10 bases identical to TRBD2. With V trimmed by 6 bases and J by 6 bases, 8 bases remained unmatched. Germline V CDR1 and CDR2: SEHNR, FQNEAQ (reference sequence). There are 15 residues in the CDR3.

This rearrangement joins TRBV2 to TRBJ1-2; no firm D call. Trimming took off 6 bases at V and 3 bases at J, with 23 bases between the two ends. This CDR3 has 17 residues. Germline CDR1 reads SNHLY; CDR2 reads FYNNEI. The CDR3 sequence: CASSDDPIRHGHYGYTF. The CDR3 nucleotides are TGTGCCAGCAGCGATGATCCCATACGACACGGCCACTATGGCTACACCTTC.

The chain links TRBV5-1 to TRBJ2-3; 7 nucleotides agree with TRBD1. The CDR3 is made up of 16 amino acids. The junction had 6 bases not matched to a gene; V was cut back by 0 bases and J by 2 bases. Germline-derived CDR1 and CDR2 are SGHRS and YFSETQ. CDR3 in DNA: TGCGCCAGCAGCTTGGCCGGACAGGCGGCCACAGATACGCAGTATTTT. Translation: CASSLAGQAATDTQYF.

The J gene is TRBJ1-5, the V gene TRBV7-8; 7 bases are a match to TRBD1. The CDR3 runs to 14 residues. The V and J ends lost 1 base and 11 bases, in that order; junction bases with no gene match: 8. Germline values: CDR1 SGHVS, CDR2 FQNEAQ. CDR3 in amino acids: CASSLGTGHVAQHF. CDR3 in DNA: TGTGCCAGCAGCTTAGGGACAGGACATGTAGCCCAGCATTTT.

The chain joins TRBV29-1 to TRBJ1-1; 7 nucleotides match TRBD1. Trimming at V came to 6 bases and at J to 4 bases, leaving 5 bases not matched to a gene. CDR3 length equals 12 residues. CDR1 SQVTM and CDR2 ANQGSEA come from the germline V gene. The CDR3 coding sequence is TGCAGCGTAGACAGGGACGGCACTGAAGCTTTCTTT. Translation gives CSVDRDGTEAFF.

In its sample, this clone was seen once. J is TRBJ2-2 and V is TRBV15, with 9 bases matching TRBD2. The CDR3 runs to 14 residues. The junction had 2 bases not matched to a gene; V was cut back by 5 bases and J by 4 bases. CDR1 is LNHNV and CDR2 is YYDKDF in the germline V gene (reference sequence). The CDR3 here is CATSAGGGTGELFF. The DNA of the CDR3 is TGTGCCACCAGCGCGGGAGGGGGCACCGGGGAGCTGTTTTTT. Using reference TRBV15 and TRBJ2-2 for the parts outside the CDR3, the full variable domain is DAMVIQNPRYQVTQFGKPVTLSCSQTLNHNVMYWYQQKSSQAPKLLFHYYDKDFNNEADTPDNFQSRRPNTSFCFLDIRSPGLGDTAMYLCATSAGGGTGELFFGEGSRLTVL.

V and J are TRBV5-1 and TRBJ1-3; D remains unclear. Germline V gene data show CDR1 as SGHRS and CDR2 as YFSETQ. Trimming took off 4 bases at V and 2 bases at J, with 7 bases between the two ends. This CDR3 has 13 residues. The CDR3 loop reads CASSLNTGNTIYF. CDR3 sequence (DNA): TGCGCCAGCAGCCTGAATACTGGAAACACCATATATTTT.

This clone came up a few times. The chain joins TRBV11-3 to TRBJ1-6; maybe TRBD1 (5 bases). CDR3 length: 16 amino acids. From germline, CDR1 is SGHNT and CDR2 YENEEA. The germline V and J ends were trimmed by 5 bases and 0 bases, with 11 bases remaining between them. CDR3 sequence (DNA): TGTGCCAGCAGCAAACAGGTAAGCTCCTATAATTCACCCCTCCACTTT. Translating gives CASSKQVSSYNSPLHF.

This rearrangement joins TRBV14 to TRBJ2-1; weak D call: TRBD1 (5 bases). The CDR3 consists of 16 residues. Looked up from germline, CDR1 is SGHDN and CDR2 is FVKESK. V was shortened by 1 base and J by 2 bases, with 12 bases between the two germline ends. The CDR3 reads CASSQVAGPTYNEQFF. The CDR3 DNA is TGTGCCAGCAGCCAAGTGGCAGGGCCCACCTACAATGAGCAGTTCTTC.

The rearrangement joins TRBV4-1 to TRBJ1-2, with D perhaps TRBD1 (6 bases). The CDR3 has 14 amino acids. Deletions cut 3 bases from V and 4 bases from J, with 12 bases between. CDR1 MGHRA and CDR2 YSYEKL come from the germline V gene. CDR3 protein: CASSHHLGGYGYTF. CDR3 sequence (DNA): TGCGCCAGCAGCCACCACCTAGGGGGCTATGGCTACACCTTC.

This chain links TRBV2 with TRBJ1-5; no firm D call. Germline V gene lookup returns CDR1 SNHLY and CDR2 FYNNEI. Trimming removed 6 bases at V and 0 bases at J, with 6 bases between. The CDR3 sequence is 13 residues long. The DNA of the CDR3 is TGTGCCAGCAGACGGGATAGCAATCAGCCCCAGCATTTT. Translation gives CASRRDSNQPQHF.

The CDR3 region has the DNA TGTGCCATCAGCGACCCCCGACAGGGGGCTAGTGGCTACACCTTC. This translates into CAISDPRQGASGYTF. This sequence joins TRBV10-3 and TRBJ1-2; 10 bases line up with TRBD1. V was clipped by 6 bases and J by 7 bases; unmatched bases: 11. Looked up from germline, CDR1 is ENHRY and CDR2 is SYGVKD. This CDR3 spans 15 amino acids.

The V gene is TRBV29-1, the J gene TRBJ1-2; D is perhaps TRBD1 (5 bases). Per germline, CDR1 SQVTM and CDR2 ANQGSEA. The CDR3 has 14 residues. The V and J ends lost 6 bases and 5 bases respectively, with 19 bases between them. The CDR3 DNA reads as TGCAGCGTGGGGACCCGCGCCAACGGATATGGCTACACCTTC. It encodes CSVGTRANGYGYTF.

The chain is built from TRBV29-1 and TRBJ2-7; 9 positions match TRBD1. Trimming cost V 3 bases and J 6 bases; bases outside gene matches: 6. The V gene's germline CDR1 is SQVTM and CDR2 ANQGSEA. This CDR3 region has 13 residues. CDR3 sequence reads: CSVDGQGTGEQYF. The CDR3 DNA reads TGCAGCGTTGATGGACAGGGGACTGGCGAGCAGTACTTC.

The V and J genes are TRBV7-5 and TRBJ1-6. TRBV7-5 constitutes a pseudogene. The CDR3 covers 15 residues. CDR3 nucleotides: TGTGTCAGAAGTCGAGGACTGTGCTATAATTCACCCCTCCACTTT. Amino acid sequence: CVRSRGLCYNSPLHF.

The rearrangement links TRBV3-1 (or the pseudogene TRBV3-2) to TRBJ1-1; unclear D gene. With 1 base removed from V and 5 bases from J, the gap between germline ends came to 11 bases. Germline-derived CDR1 and CDR2 are LGHDT and YNNKEL (reference sequence). This CDR3 comprises 14 residues. The CDR3 here is CASSQGPHKTEAFF. The CDR3 nucleotides read TGTGCCAGCAGCCAAGGGCCCCATAAGACTGAAGCTTTCTTT.

V is TRBV4-2 and J is TRBJ1-4, with 8 bases aligning to TRBD1. V gave up 0 bases and J gave up 7 bases; unmatched junction bases: 7. The germline V gene has CDR1 LGHNA and CDR2 YNFKEQ. This CDR3 spans 16 amino acids. The CDR3, as DNA: TGTGCCAGCAGCCAAGACCCCGGGACAGGTGGTGAAAAACTGTTTTTT. It specifies CASSQDPGTGGEKLFF.